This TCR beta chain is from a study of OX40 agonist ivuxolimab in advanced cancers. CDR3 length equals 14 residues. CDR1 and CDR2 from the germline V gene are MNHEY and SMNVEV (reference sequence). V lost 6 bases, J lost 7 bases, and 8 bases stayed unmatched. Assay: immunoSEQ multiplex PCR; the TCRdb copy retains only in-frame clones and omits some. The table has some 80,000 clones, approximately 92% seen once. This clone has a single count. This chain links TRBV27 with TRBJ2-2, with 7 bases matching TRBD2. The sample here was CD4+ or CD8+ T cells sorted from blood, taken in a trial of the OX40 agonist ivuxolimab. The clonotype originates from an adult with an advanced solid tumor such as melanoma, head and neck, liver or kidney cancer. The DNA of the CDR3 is TGTGCCAGCAGGACGACTAGCTCTGGCGGGGAGCTGTTTTTT. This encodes CASRTTSSGGELFF.